This T cell receptor beta chain is from a study of cytomegalovirus exposure and HLA in healthy donors. Repertoires were generated with immunoSEQ multiplex PCR, while TCRdb's copy carries only in-frame clones and drops some. The sample includes some 170,000 clones, approximately 90% of them seen just once. The germline gives CDR1 MNHEY, CDR2 SMNVEV (reference sequence). The CDR3 covers 16 residues. Trimming cost V 6 bases and J 3 bases, with 18 bases left between them. The V call is TRBV27, the J call TRBJ2-1; TRBD2 is a possible D gene (6 bases). The material sequenced was PBMCs. The receptor was derived from a woman in her 30s in good health and CMV-seronegative. The CDR3 sequence is CASSPHAGGGYNEQFF. CDR3 nucleotides: TGTGCCAGCAGCCCGCATGCCGGGGGAGGCTACAATGAGCAGTTCTTC.